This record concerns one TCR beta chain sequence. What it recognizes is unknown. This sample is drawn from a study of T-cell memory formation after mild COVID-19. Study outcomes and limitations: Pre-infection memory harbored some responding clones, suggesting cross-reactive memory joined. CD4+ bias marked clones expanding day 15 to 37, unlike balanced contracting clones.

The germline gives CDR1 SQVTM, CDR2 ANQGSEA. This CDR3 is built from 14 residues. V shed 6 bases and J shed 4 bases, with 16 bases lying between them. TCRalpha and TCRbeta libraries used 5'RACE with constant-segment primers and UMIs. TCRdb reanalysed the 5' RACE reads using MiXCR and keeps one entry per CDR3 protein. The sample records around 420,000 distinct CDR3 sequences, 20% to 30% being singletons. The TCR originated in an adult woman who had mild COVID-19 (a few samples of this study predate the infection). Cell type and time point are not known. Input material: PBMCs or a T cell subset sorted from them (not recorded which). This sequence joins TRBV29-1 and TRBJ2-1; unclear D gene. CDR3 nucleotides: TGCAGCGTGGTGGGGAACAGCGAATACAATGAGCAGTTCTTC. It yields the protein CSVVGNSEYNEQFF.